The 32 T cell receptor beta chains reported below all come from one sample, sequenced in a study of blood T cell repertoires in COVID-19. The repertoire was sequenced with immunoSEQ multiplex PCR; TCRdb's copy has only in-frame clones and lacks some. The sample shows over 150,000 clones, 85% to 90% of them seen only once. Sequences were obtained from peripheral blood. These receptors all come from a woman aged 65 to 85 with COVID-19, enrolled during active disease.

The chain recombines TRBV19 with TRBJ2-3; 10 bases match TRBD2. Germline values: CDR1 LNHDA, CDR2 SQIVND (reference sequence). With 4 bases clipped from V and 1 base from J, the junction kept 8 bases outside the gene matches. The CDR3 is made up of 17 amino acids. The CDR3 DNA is TGTGCCAGTAGTACGGTAGCGGGGGGATCAGGCACAGATACGCAGTATTTT. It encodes CASSTVAGGSGTDTQYF. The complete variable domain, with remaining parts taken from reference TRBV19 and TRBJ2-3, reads DGGITQSPKYLFRKEGQNVTLSCEQNLNHDAMYWYRQDPGQGLRLIYYSQIVNDFQKGDIAEGYSVSREKKESFPLTVTSAQKNPTAFYLCASSTVAGGSGTDTQYFGPGTRLTVL.

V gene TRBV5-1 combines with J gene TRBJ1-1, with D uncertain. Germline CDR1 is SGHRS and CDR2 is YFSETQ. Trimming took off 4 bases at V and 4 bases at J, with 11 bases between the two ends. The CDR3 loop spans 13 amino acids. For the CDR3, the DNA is TGCGCCAGCAGCACGAAAGGGAGCACTGAAGCTTTCTTT. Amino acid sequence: CASSTKGSTEAFF.

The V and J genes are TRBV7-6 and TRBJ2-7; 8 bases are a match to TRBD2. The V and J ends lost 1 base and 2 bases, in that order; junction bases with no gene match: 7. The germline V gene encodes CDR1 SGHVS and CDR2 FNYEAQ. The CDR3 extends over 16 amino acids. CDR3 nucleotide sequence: TGTGCCAGCAGCTTAGTGGGTCGGGGGGGCGCCTACGAGCAGTACTTC. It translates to CASSLVGRGGAYEQYF. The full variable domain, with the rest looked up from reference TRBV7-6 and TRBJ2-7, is GAGVSQSPRYKVTKRGQDVALRCDPISGHVSLYWYRQALGQGPEFLTYFNYEAQQDKSGLPNDRFSAERPEGSISTLTIQRTEQRDSAMYRCASSLVGRGGAYEQYFGPGTRLTVT.

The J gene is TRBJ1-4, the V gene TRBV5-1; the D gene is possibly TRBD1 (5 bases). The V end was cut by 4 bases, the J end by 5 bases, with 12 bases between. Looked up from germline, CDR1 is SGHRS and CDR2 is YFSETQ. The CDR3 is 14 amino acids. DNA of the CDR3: TGCGCCAGCAGCCTGACAGCAGGAAATGAAAAACTGTTTTTT. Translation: CASSLTAGNEKLFF.

The CDR3 DNA is TGTGCCAGCAGTTTTATGGGGACAGGGACCTATGAAGCTTTCTTT. This gives the protein CASSFMGTGTYEAFF. The rearrangement uses TRBV28 and TRBJ1-1; 9 bases are shared with TRBD1. From germline, CDR1 is MDHEN and CDR2 SYDVKM. The CDR3 consists of 15 residues. The junction had 9 bases not matched to a gene; V was cut back by 3 bases and J by 7 bases. The full variable domain, in which reference TRBV28 and TRBJ1-1 provide the parts outside the CDR3, is DVKVTQSSRYLVKRTGEKVFLECVQDMDHENMFWYRQDPGLGLRLIYFSYDVKMKEKGDIPEGYSVSREKKERFSLILESASTNQTSMYLCASSFMGTGTYEAFFGQGTRLTVV.

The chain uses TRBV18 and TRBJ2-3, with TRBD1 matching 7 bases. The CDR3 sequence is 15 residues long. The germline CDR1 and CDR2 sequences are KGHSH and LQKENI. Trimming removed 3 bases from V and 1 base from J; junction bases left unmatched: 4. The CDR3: CASSPSDRGTDTQYF. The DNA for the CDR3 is TGTGCCAGCTCACCCAGCGACAGGGGCACAGATACGCAGTATTTT. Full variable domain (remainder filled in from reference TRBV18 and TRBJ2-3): NAGVMQNPRHLVRRRGQEARLRCSPMKGHSHVYWYRQLPEEGLKFMVYLQKENIIDESGMPKERFSAEFPKEGPSILRIQQVVRGDSAAYFCASSPSDRGTDTQYFGPGTRLTVL.

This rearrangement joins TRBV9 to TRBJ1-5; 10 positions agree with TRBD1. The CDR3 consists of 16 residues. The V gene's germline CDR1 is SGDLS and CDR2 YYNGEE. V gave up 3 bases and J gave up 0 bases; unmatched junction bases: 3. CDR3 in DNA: TGTGCCAGCAGCGCCGGGACAGGGGATAGCAATCAGCCCCAGCATTTT. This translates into CASSAGTGDSNQPQHF.

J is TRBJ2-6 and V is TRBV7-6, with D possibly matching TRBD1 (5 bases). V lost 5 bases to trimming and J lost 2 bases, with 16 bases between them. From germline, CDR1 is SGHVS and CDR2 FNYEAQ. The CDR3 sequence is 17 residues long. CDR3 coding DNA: TGTGCCAGCAGCGTCGCGTTTAGGGGTACTGGGGCCAACGTCCTGACTTTC. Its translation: CASSVAFRGTGANVLTF.

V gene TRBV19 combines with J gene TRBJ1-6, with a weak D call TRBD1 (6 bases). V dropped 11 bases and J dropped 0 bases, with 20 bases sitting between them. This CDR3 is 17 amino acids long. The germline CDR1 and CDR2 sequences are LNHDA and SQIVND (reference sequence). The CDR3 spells CAASPDRFSSYNSPLHF. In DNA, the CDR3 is TGTGCCGCCAGCCCCGACAGGTTCAGCTCCTATAATTCACCCCTCCACTTT.

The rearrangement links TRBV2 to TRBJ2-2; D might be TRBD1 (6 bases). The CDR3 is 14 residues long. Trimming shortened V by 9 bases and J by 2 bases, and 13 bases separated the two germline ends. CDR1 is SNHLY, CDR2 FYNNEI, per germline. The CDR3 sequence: CASLWGRNTGELFF. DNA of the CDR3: TGTGCCAGTTTGTGGGGGCGCAACACCGGGGAGCTGTTTTTT.

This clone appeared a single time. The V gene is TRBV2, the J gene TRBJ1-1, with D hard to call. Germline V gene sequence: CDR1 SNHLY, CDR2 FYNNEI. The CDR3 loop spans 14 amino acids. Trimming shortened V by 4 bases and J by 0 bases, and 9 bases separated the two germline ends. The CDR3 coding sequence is TGTGCCAGCAGTGGCCTAGCCATGAACACTGAAGCTTTCTTT. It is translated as CASSGLAMNTEAFF.

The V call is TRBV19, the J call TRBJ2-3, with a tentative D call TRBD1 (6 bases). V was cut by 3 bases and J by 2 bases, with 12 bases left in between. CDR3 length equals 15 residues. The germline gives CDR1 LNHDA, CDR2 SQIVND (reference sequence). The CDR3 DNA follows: TGTGCCAGTAGTATGGGCGACAGGCCCACAGATACGCAGTATTTT. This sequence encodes CASSMGDRPTDTQYF.

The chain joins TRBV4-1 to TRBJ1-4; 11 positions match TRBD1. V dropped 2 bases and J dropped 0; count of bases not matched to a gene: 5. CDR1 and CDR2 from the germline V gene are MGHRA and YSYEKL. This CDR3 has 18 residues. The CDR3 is CASSQSRGQGATNEKLFF. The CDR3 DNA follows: TGCGCCAGCAGCCAATCCCGGGGACAGGGGGCAACTAATGAAAAACTGTTTTTT.

CDR3 amino acids: CASSPGTQYF. CDR3 DNA sequence: TGTGCCAGCAGCCCAGGGACCCAGTACTTC. The V and J genes are TRBV7-8 and TRBJ2-5, with D unclear. CDR1 is SGHVS and CDR2 is FQNEAQ in the germline V gene. V lost 5 bases to trimming and J lost 7 bases, with 5 bases between them. This CDR3 is 10 amino acids long.

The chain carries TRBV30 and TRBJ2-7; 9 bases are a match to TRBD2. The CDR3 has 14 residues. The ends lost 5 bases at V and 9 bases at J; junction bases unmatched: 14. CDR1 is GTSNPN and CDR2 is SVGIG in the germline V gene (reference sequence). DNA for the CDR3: TGTGCCTGGCGTCTCCCGGGACTAGCAGGGTTGCAGTACTTC. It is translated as CAWRLPGLAGLQYF.

CDR3 sequence (DNA): TGTGCCACCAGTGACCCTACCTCAGCCGGGAGCACAGATACGCAGTATTTT. It codes for CATSDPTSAGSTDTQYF. The chain employs TRBV24-1 and TRBJ2-3, with no clear D. The CDR3 is made up of 17 amino acids. CDR1 is KGHDR, CDR2 SFDVKD, per germline. V gave up 4 bases and J gave up 0 bases, with 16 bases separating them.

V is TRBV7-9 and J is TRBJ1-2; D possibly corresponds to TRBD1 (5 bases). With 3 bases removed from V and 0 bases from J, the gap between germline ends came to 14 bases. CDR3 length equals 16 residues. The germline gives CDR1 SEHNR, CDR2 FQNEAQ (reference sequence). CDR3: CASSLGGTRANYGYTF. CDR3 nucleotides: TGTGCCAGCAGCTTGGGCGGGACTCGGGCTAACTATGGCTACACCTTC.

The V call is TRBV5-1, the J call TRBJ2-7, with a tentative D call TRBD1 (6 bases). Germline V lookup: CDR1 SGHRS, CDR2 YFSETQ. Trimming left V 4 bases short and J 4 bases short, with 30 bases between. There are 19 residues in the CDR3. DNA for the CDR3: TGCGCCAGCAGCGCCGGGACATCACGGGGAGCGGCCACCTTATACGAGCAGTACTTC. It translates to CASSAGTSRGAATLYEQYF.

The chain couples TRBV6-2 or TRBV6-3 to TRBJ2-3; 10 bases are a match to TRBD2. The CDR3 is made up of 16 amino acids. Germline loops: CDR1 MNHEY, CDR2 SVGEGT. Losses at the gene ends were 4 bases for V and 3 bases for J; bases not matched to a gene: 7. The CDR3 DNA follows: TGTGCCAGCAGTTTCCAGCGGGGGGGCTTGACAGATACGCAGTATTTT. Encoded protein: CASSFQRGGLTDTQYF.

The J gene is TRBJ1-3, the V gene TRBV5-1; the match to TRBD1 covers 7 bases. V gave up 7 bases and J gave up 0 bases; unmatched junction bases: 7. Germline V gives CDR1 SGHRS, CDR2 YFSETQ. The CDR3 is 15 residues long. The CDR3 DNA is TGCGCCAGCTGGGACAGTTCAGGCTCTGGAAACACCATATATTTT. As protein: CASWDSSGSGNTIYF.

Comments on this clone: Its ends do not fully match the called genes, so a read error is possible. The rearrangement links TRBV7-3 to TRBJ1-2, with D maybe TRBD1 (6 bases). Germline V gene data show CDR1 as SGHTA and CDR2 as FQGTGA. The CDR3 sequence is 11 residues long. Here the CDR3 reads CASSRQETPSF. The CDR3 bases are TGTGCCAGCAGCCGACAGGAGACACCCTCCTTC.

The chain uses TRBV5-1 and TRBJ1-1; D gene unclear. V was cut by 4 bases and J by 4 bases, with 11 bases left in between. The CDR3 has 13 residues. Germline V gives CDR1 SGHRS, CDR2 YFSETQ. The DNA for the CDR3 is TGCGCCAGCAGCCGGGAGTTATCCACTGAAGCTTTCTTT. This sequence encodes CASSRELSTEAFF.

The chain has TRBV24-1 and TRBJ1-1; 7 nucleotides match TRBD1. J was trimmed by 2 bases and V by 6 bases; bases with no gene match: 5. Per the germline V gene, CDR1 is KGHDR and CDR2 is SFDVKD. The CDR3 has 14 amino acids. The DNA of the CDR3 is TGTGCCACCAGTCACAGGGGACACAACACTGAAGCTTTCTTT. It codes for CATSHRGHNTEAFF.

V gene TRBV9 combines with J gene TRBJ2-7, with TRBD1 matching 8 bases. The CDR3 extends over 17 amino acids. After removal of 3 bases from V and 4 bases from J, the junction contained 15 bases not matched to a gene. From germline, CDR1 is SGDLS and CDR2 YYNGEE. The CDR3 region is CASSARPSGQALYEQYF. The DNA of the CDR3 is TGTGCCAGCAGCGCGCGACCATCGGGACAGGCTTTGTACGAGCAGTACTTC.

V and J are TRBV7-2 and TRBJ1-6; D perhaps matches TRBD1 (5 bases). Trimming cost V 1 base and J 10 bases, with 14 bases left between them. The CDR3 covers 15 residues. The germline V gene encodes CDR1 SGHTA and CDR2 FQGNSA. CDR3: CASSLEPQGWSPLHF. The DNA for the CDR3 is TGTGCCAGCAGCTTAGAGCCTCAGGGTTGGTCACCCCTCCACTTT.

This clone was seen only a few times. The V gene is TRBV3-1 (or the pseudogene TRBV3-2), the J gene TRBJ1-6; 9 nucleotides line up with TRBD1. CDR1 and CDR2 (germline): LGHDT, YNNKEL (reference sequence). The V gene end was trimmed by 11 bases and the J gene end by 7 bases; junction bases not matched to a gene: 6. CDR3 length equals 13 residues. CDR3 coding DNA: TGTGCCGCTGGGACAGGGAAAAATTCACCCCTCCACTTT. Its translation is CAAGTGKNSPLHF.

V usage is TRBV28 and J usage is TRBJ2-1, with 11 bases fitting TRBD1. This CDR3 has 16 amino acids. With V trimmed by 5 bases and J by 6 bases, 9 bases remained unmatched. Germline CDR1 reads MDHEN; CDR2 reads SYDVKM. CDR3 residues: CASSTRTGGAGNEQFF. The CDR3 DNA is TGTGCCAGCAGTACAAGGACAGGGGGCGCTGGCAATGAGCAGTTCTTC.

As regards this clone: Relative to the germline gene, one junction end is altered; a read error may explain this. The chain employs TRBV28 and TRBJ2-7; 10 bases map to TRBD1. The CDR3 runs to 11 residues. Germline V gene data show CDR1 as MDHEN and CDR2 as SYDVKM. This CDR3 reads CASSSPGQGHF. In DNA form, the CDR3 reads TGTGCCAGCAGTTCGCCGGGACAGGGGCACTTC.

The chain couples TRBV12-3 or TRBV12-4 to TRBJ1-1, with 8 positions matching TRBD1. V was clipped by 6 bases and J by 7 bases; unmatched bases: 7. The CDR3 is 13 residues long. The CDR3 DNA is TGTGCCAGCAGGCTACAGGGGGGGTATGAAGCTTTCTTT. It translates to CASRLQGGYEAFF.

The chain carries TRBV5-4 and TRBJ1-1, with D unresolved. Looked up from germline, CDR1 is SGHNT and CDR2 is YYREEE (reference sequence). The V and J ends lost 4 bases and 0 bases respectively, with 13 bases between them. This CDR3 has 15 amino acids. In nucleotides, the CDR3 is TGTGCCAGCAGCCCGGTGGGCAGGATGAACACTGAAGCTTTCTTT. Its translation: CASSPVGRMNTEAFF.

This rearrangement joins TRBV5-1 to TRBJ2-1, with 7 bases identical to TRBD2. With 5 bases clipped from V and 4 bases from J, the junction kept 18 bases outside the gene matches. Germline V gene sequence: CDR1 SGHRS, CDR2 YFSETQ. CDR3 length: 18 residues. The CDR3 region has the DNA TGCGCCAGCAGTCACGGGGGGTTACTCGTAGGGCTATACAATGAGCAGTTCTTC. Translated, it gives CASSHGGLLVGLYNEQFF.

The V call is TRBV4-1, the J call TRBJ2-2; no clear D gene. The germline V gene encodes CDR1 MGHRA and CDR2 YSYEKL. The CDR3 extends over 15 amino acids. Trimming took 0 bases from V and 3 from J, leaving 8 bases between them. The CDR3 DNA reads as TGCGCCAGCAGCCAAGAGAGCGCGGACACCGGGGAGCTGTTTTTT. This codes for CASSQESADTGELFF.